This TCR beta chain was observed in a study of cytomegalovirus exposure and HLA in healthy donors. Across the study: Around 180 million T cells yielded around 120 million unique TCR beta sequences in earlier analysis. There were tens of millions of unique TCRs (from HLA-typed donors) in an early data release. The study, taken as a whole, reports: An Asian-associated ancestry cluster reportedly showed fewer N-insertions than the approximately 660-donor mean in a later analysis.

There are 13 residues in the CDR3. Deletions cut 2 bases from V and 8 bases from J, with 12 bases between. The germline CDR1 and CDR2 sequences are MNHNS and SASEGT. Primers included in the PCR were 60 Vbeta and 13 Jbeta primers. Produced via immunoSEQ multiplex PCR; TCRdb's table is partial and in-frame only. The data hold about 100,000 clones, with approximately 80% observed a single time. This clone was seen only a few times. Its target is unknown. Specimen: PBMCs. The TCR was taken from a female donor in good health and CMV-seropositive. The chain joins TRBV6-1 to TRBJ1-2; no reliable D call. As DNA, the CDR3 is TGTGCCAGCAGTGAATGGAGAGCGGAAGGCTACACCTTC. This codes for CASSEWRAEGYTF.